Described below is a single TCR beta chain sequence and its context. These data are taken from a study of blood T cell repertoires in COVID-19. The wider study: Sites across the United States, Italy and Spain contributed samples from acute and convalescent COVID-19. T cells, B-cell-depleted T cells, or PBMCs provided the cDNA or gDNA that served as material.

Source study methods: Estimation of nucleated cell counts relied on the amplification of reference gene primers. Data came from immunoSEQ multiplex PCR; TCRdb stores just in-frame clones and leaves some out. D and trimming come from the DNA, and the V and J calls and clone size come from that table. The repertoire consists of over 65,000 clones, with around 80% occurring once and the leading ten covering more than 10%. The sequence came from a woman in her thirties or forties with active or convalescent COVID-19. The specimen was peripheral blood.

The CDR3 DNA reads TGCGCCAGCAGCTTGGCTAGCGGAAACATTCAGTACTTC. Its translation is CASSLASGNIQYF. The chain recombines TRBV5-1 with TRBJ2-4; 7 bases map to TRBD2. Trimming at V came to 0 bases and at J to 6 bases, leaving 0 bases not matched to a gene. Per the germline V gene, CDR1 is SGHRS and CDR2 is YFSETQ. The CDR3 is made up of 13 amino acids.